This TCR beta chain was captured in a study of T-cell memory formation after mild COVID-19. As for the study in general: Largely donor-specific sequence clusters came from a couple of donors.

Constant-segment primers were used for 5'RACE, and the resulting TCR alpha and TCR beta cDNA libraries carried sample barcodes and UMIs. A single record per CDR3 protein comes from TCRdb applying MiXCR to the 5' RACE reads. The sample has 300,000 or so distinct CDR3 sequences, roughly 16% seen once. Remarks on this clonotype: Its antigen is unidentified.

The CDR3 has 14 amino acids. CDR1 is DFQATT and CDR2 is SNEGSKA in the germline V gene (reference sequence). Trimming left V 6 bases short and J 3 bases short, with 12 bases between. Study-level findings and limits: CD4/CD8 balance held among clones contracting day 15 to 85, and later expanders leaned CD4+. Some clones that responded were present in memory (sampled pre-infection), which suggests cross-reactive memory joined.

Sequencing input: PBMCs or a T cell subset sorted from them (not recorded which). The chain recombines TRBV20-1 with TRBJ1-6; D ambiguous. This sequence originates from a man aged 18 to 29 who had mild COVID-19 (a few samples of this study predate the infection). Cell type and time point are not known. The CDR3 sequence is CSAPNEGYNSPLHF. For the CDR3, the DNA is TGCAGTGCCCCAAATGAGGGCTATAATTCACCCCTCCACTTT.